A selection of T cell receptor beta chains follows, all from one sample in a study of T cells in localized non-small cell lung cancer. Generated by immunoSEQ multiplex PCR, the TCRdb table keeps only in-frame clones and is missing some. The sample records over 45,000 clones, about 80% being singletons. Sequencing used peripheral blood, obtained before any cancer treatment. The receptors shown here come from a man aged 40 to 70 with stage I squamous cell lung carcinoma. The CDR3 runs from the conserved cysteine through the conserved F or W. The order of the fields is CDR3 protein, clone size, D gene, V gene. The D gene is left open where the match is weak. Expanded clones get a size class; other rows say once, few or many, or leave the size out.

CASSVFPQSSYEQYF once - TRBV9
CASKRPGAVIQYF - - TRBV2
CASSMPGDRERDTQYF - TRBD1 TRBV19
CASRGRGGFYEQYF once - TRBV19
CASSSLVGHLYEQYF - - TRBV27
CASRPGGGRGEKLFF - - TRBV19
CASSDKQGLNTGELFF - - TRBV2
CASIGQTEAGYTF few - TRBV10-1
CASSRGAGAFF few - TRBV4-1
CSLGAGGYTF - - TRBV20-1
CASGIGGVGEKLFF - - TRBV2
CASSQEGPSGGMETQYF few TRBD2 TRBV4-2
CASSARGQLYGYTF once - TRBV27
CASSSGISGELFF - - TRBV5-6
CASSPRTGGATEAFF - TRBD1 TRBV7-2
CASSPIPGQGTNYGYTF - TRBD1 TRBV18
CASSFGRYYEQYF - - TRBV27
CASSTARGGVTDTQYF - TRBD2 TRBV5-1
CASSPSGGGSVDGYTF - - TRBV7-6
CASSEAAGQGANTIYF once TRBD1 TRBV6-1
CAISESAGREGIGELFF once TRBD2 TRBV10-3
CASSVSDSILRGTGELFF few - TRBV9
CASSLGMEANQPQHF - - TRBV5-1
CASSVGQGDYGYTF - TRBD1 TRBV6-5
CASSLYRTGGVDYGYTF - TRBD1 TRBV7-8
CASSPQPTGPMGTEAFF - TRBD1 TRBV7-9
CASSLEGQGGRGTQYF - TRBD1 TRBV5-1
CASSEFTGTVGTEQYF - TRBD1 TRBV11-2
CSLSTAIHTEAFF - - TRBV29-1
CASSGRNAWGYTF - - TRBV6-5
CASSPGQGNYGYTF - TRBD1 TRBV11-2
CASSQGQGVDTQYF - TRBD1 TRBV14
CASRTGDYGYTF - TRBD1 TRBV25-1
CASRGWGGTTGELFF once - TRBV27
CASSEDRGNEQYF - TRBD1 TRBV6-1
CASRAGDTQYF - - TRBV6-5
CASSRGGGYEQYF - TRBD2 TRBV19
CASTGVGGPKETQYF - - TRBV5-1
CASSSTGGAYGYTF - TRBD1 TRBV28
CSGRGDSSINTGELFF - - TRBV29-1
CASSRGPNSNQPQHF - - TRBV19
CASIGSPSTDTQYF - - TRBV28
CASSRGAPEQYF - - TRBV7-9
CASSSSDTQYF - - TRBV5-1
CASSADSNIQETQYF - - TRBV6-4
CASSPDSNTEAFF - - TRBV18
CASSIAAGGTGNTIYF - - TRBV19
CASSLREPTNYGYTF few - TRBV5-5
CASSVGLPFGNEQYF - TRBD2 TRBV6-1
CASSMPLSSSYNSPLHF once - TRBV10-2
CASSYSGGDNSPLHF few - TRBV6-5